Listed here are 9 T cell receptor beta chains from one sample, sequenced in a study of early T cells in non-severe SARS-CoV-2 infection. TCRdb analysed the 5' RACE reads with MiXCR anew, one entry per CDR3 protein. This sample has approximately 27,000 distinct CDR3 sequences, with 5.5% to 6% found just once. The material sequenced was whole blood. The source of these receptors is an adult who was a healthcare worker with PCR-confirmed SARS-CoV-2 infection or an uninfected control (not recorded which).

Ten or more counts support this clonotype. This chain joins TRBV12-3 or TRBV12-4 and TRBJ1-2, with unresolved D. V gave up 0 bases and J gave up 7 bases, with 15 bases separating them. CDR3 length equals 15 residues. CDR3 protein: CASSLARGVRRGYTF. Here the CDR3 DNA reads TGTGCCAGCAGTTTAGCGCGCGGGGTGAGACGTGGCTACACCTTC.

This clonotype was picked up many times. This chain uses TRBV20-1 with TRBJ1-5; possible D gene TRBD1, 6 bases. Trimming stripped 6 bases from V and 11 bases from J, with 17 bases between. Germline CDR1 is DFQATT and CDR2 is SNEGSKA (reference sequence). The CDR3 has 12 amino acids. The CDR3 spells CSAPSLTGTQHF. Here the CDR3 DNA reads TGCAGTGCCCCTTCATTGACAGGAACCCAGCATTTT.

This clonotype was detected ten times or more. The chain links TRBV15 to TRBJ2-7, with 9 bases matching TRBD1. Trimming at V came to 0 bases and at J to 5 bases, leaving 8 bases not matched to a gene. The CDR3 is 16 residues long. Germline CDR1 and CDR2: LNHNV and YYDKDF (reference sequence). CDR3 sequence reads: CATSRDVTGGENEQYF. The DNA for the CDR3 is TGTGCCACCAGCAGAGATGTTACAGGGGGCGAAAACGAGCAGTACTTC.

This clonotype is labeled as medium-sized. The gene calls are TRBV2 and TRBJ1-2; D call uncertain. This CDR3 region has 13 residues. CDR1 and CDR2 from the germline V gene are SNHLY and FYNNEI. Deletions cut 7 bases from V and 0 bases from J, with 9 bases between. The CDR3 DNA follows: TGTGCCAGCACCCGACCCCCTAACTATGGCTACACCTTC. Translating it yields CASTRPPNYGYTF.

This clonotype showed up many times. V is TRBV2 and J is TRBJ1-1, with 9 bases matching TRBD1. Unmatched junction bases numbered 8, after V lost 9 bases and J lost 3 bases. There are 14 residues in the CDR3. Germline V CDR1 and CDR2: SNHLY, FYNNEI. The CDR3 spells CARRQGVQDTEAFF. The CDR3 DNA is TGTGCCAGGAGACAGGGGGTACAGGACACTGAAGCTTTCTTT.

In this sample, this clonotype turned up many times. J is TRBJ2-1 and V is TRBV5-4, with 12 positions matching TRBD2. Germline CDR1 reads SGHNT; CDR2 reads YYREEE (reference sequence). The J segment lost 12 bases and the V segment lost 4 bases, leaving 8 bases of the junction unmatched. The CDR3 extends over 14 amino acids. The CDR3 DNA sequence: TGTGCCAGCAGCGATCGGACTAGCGGGAATAGGCAGTTCTTC. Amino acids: CASSDRTSGNRQFF. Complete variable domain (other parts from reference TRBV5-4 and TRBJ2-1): ETGVTQSPTHLIKTRGQQVTLRCSSQSGHNTVSWYQQALGQGPQFIFQYYREEENGRGNFPPRFSGLQFPNYSSELNVNALELDDSALYLCASSDRTSGNRQFFGPGTRLTVL.

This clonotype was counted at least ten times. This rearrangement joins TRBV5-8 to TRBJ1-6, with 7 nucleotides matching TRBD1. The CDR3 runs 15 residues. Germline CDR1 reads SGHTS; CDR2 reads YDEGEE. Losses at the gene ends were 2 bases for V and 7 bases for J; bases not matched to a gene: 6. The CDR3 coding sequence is TGTGCCAGCAGCTTCGAGACAGGGAGGAATTCACCCCTCCACTTT. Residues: CASSFETGRNSPLHF.

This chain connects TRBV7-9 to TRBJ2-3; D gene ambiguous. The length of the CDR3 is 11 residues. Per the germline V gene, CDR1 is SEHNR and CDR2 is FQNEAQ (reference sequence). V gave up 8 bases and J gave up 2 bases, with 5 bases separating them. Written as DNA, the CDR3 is TGTGCCAGCGGCGCCACAGATACGCAGTATTTT. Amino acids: CASGATDTQYF.

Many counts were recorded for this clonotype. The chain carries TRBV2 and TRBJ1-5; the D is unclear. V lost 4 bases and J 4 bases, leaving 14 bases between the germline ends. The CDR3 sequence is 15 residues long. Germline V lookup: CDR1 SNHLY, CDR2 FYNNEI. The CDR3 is CASSVWATANQPQHF. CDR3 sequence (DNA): TGTGCCAGCAGTGTTTGGGCAACAGCAAATCAGCCCCAGCATTTT. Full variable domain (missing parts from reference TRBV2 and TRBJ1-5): EPEVTQTPSHQVTQMGQEVILRCVPISNHLYFYWYRQILGQKVEFLVSFYNNEISEKSEIFDDQFSVERPDGSNFTLKIRSTKLEDSAMYFCASSVWATANQPQHFGDGTRLSIL.